A single TCR beta chain is shown here with its context. Its cognate antigen is unknown. This same CDR3 is encoded by further DNA sequences in the sample. Some clones are missing from TCRdb's copy, which holds only in-frame ones; the method was immunoSEQ multiplex PCR. The sample lists around 370,000 clones; more than 75% were seen once. Described treatment: around 19 received Ad26.COV2.S at low or high dose, single or two shots; five or six received placebo; per-sample allocation not given. Day 63 following the first vaccine or placebo injection was when the samples were taken. An adult donor aged 18-55 years was enrolled in Boston. This sample was taken from a study of Ad26.COV2.S vaccination and SARS-CoV-2 variants. Study summary: Ad26.COV2.S shots went into the muscle once or twice, 56 days apart.

Overall study results and limits: Responses of T cells in total may have been underestimated by the TCR breadth and depth analyses.

This receptor was identified in a person aged 18-60 years who received the Ad26.COV2.S COVID-19 vaccine or a placebo. The input for sequencing was peripheral blood, taken in a trial of Ad26.COV2.S vaccine versus placebo.

CDR3 sequence: CASSIGQGAYEQYF. The CDR3, as DNA: TGTGCCAGTAGTATTGGGCAGGGTGCCTACGAGCAGTACTTC. The genes are TRBV19 and TRBJ2-7; D is possibly TRBD1 (5 bases). The germline V gene encodes CDR1 LNHDA and CDR2 SQIVND (reference sequence). CDR3 length: 14 residues. V was pared by 3 bases and J by 2 bases, with 11 bases between.